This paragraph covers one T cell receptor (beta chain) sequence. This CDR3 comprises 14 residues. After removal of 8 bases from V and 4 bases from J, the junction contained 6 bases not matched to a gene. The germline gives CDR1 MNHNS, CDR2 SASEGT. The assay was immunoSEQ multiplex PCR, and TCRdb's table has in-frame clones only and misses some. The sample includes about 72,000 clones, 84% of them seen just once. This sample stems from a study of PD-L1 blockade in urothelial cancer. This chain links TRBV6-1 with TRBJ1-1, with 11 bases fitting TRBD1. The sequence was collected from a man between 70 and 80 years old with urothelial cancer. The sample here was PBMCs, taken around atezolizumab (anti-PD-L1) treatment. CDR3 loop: CASEIGTGGTEAFF. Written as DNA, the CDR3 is TGTGCCAGCGAGATCGGGACAGGGGGCACTGAAGCTTTCTTT.